The next 31 T cell receptor beta chains were all read from a single sample in a study of blood T cell repertoires in COVID-19. Sequencing used immunoSEQ multiplex PCR; TCRdb keeps in-frame clones, though not all of them. The sample has roughly 180,000 clones; 84% are singletons. The sequenced material came from peripheral blood. These receptors all come from a human donor in a cohort sampled during active COVID-19.

A word on this clone: A read error may produce the germline difference seen at one junction end. The chain is built from TRBV7-9 and TRBJ2-5; D is ambiguous. The CDR3 spans 9 residues. Germline CDR1 and CDR2: SEHNR and FQNEAQ (reference sequence). CDR3 loop: CASSSKPNF. CDR3 coding DNA: TGTGCCAGCAGCTCAAAGCCAAACTTC.

The chain employs TRBV6-2 or TRBV6-3 and TRBJ2-7, with 8 nucleotides matching TRBD1. CDR3 length: 14 amino acids. CDR1 and CDR2 from the germline V gene are MNHEY and SVGEGT. V dropped 6 bases and J dropped 4; count of bases not matched to a gene: 8. The DNA of the CDR3 is TGTGCCAGCAGCGCCGGGACAGGCGGATACGAGCAGTACTTC. Its translation is CASSAGTGGYEQYF.

The chain combines TRBV19 with TRBJ1-1; 9 nucleotides align to TRBD1. V trimming: 5 bases; J trimming: 1 base; junction bases outside the gene matches: 11. Germline lookup yields CDR1 LNHDA and CDR2 SQIVND (reference sequence). CDR3 length equals 17 residues. CDR3: CASSPSDRGKRNTEAFF. For the CDR3, the DNA is TGTGCCAGTAGTCCCTCGGACAGGGGTAAACGGAACACTGAAGCTTTCTTT.

The chain employs TRBV18 and TRBJ2-6; D may be TRBD1 (6 bases). V was cut by 3 bases and J by 4 bases, with 10 bases left in between. The CDR3 extends over 15 amino acids. Looked up from germline, CDR1 is KGHSH and CDR2 is LQKENI. The CDR3 DNA reads as TGTGCCAGCTCACCCACAGGGTTCGGGGCCAACGTCCTGACTTTC. It encodes CASSPTGFGANVLTF.

The V gene is TRBV18, the J gene TRBJ1-4; possible D gene TRBD1, 6 bases. This CDR3 has 18 residues. Germline loops: CDR1 KGHSH, CDR2 LQKENI. Trimming took off 1 base at V and 3 bases at J, with 18 bases between the two ends. The DNA of the CDR3 is TGTGCCAGCTCACCACTGAGGCCCCCACAGGGCGCTAATGAAAAACTGTTTTTT. Residues: CASSPLRPPQGANEKLFF.

The chain has TRBV6-4 and TRBJ1-5; 9 nucleotides align to TRBD1. The V gene's germline CDR1 is MRHNA and CDR2 SNTAGT. J gave up 2 bases and V 6 bases, and 2 bases lay outside the gene matches. This CDR3 spans 14 amino acids. Here the CDR3 reads CASSRTGGNQPQHF. The DNA for the CDR3 is TGTGCCAGCAGCCGGACAGGGGGCAATCAGCCCCAGCATTTT.

The chain employs TRBV6-5 and TRBJ2-3; 9 bases agree with TRBD2. CDR1 MNHEY and CDR2 SVGAGI come from the germline V gene. This CDR3 region has 13 residues. Trimming at V came to 5 bases and at J to 6 bases, leaving 3 bases not matched to a gene. Here the CDR3 DNA reads TGTGCCAGCAGTCTAGCGGGGCCGGATACGCAGTATTTT. It yields the protein CASSLAGPDTQYF.

V is TRBV18 and J is TRBJ1-1; D possibly corresponds to TRBD1 (6 bases). The CDR3 runs 16 residues. Germline V gene data show CDR1 as KGHSH and CDR2 as LQKENI. Trimming pared 2 bases from V and 1 base from J, leaving 14 bases between. The DNA for the CDR3 is TGTGCCAGCTCACCAGGGGGGGGCGAGAGGAACACTGAAGCTTTCTTT. Its protein is CASSPGGGERNTEAFF.

The rearrangement uses TRBV15 and TRBJ1-5, with 7 bases aligning to TRBD1. The CDR3 spans 16 residues. Per germline, CDR1 LNHNV and CDR2 YYDKDF (reference sequence). V lost 5 bases, J lost 2 bases, and 9 bases stayed unmatched. The CDR3 bases are TGTGCCACCAGCCCCCGTACAGGGGACGGCAATCAGCCCCAGCATTTT. This gives the protein CATSPRTGDGNQPQHF.

The chain recombines TRBV11-2 with TRBJ1-5; the match to TRBD1 covers 9 bases. With 1 base clipped from V and 5 bases from J, the junction kept 3 bases outside the gene matches. CDR3 length: 15 residues. Germline V gives CDR1 SGHAT, CDR2 FQNNGV. CDR3 loop: CASSLGTGAYQPQHF. The CDR3 bases are TGTGCCAGCAGCTTAGGGACAGGGGCATATCAGCCCCAGCATTTT.

The chain employs TRBV6-5 and TRBJ1-1; D not certain. V lost 0 bases to trimming and J lost 1 base, with 9 bases between them. CDR1 and CDR2 (germline): MNHEY, SVGAGI. The CDR3 is 15 residues long. CDR3 nucleotides: TGTGCCAGCAGTTACTCGATCGCAGAGAACACTGAAGCTTTCTTT. It codes for CASSYSIAENTEAFF.

The chain couples TRBV25-1 to TRBJ1-2; D gene ambiguous. Germline lookup yields CDR1 MGHDK and CDR2 SYGVNS. Trimming removed 6 bases from V and 3 bases from J, with 5 bases in between. The CDR3 runs to 11 residues. The CDR3: CASRGDYGYTF. In DNA, the CDR3 is TGTGCCAGCAGGGGCGACTATGGCTACACCTTC.

The chain carries TRBV12-5 and TRBJ1-5; D uncertain. The CDR3 covers 15 residues. Trimming stripped 7 bases from V and 3 bases from J, with 16 bases between. Germline loops: CDR1 LGHNT, CDR2 FRNRAP. The CDR3 region has the DNA TGTGCTAGTGCCCTTAGGGCGGGGAACAATCAGCCCCAGCATTTT. Its protein is CASALRAGNNQPQHF.

This clone was detected only a few times. The J gene is TRBJ2-3, the V gene TRBV18; TRBD1 matches at 8 bases. Germline loops: CDR1 KGHSH, CDR2 LQKENI. The CDR3 runs 15 residues. The V segment lost 2 bases and the J segment 2 bases; nucleotides outside the gene matches: 3. CDR3 in amino acids: CASSPTGGVTDTQYF. The CDR3, as DNA: TGTGCCAGCTCACCAACAGGGGGAGTCACAGATACGCAGTATTTT.

This clone was observed a single time. This sequence joins TRBV27 and TRBJ1-1, with 8 bases fitting TRBD1. Germline V gene sequence: CDR1 MNHEY, CDR2 SMNVEV (reference sequence). Germline trimming cut 6 bases from V and 0 bases from J; bases unmatched to any gene: 12. CDR3 size: 17 residues. Here the CDR3 reads CASSIATGGPMNTEAFF. Written as DNA, the CDR3 is TGTGCCAGCAGCATCGCAACAGGGGGACCCATGAACACTGAAGCTTTCTTT.

V usage is TRBV6-1 and J usage is TRBJ2-5; the match to TRBD1 covers 7 bases. The CDR3 loop spans 17 amino acids. Germline trimming cut 0 bases from V and 2 bases from J; bases unmatched to any gene: 9. CDR1 is MNHNS and CDR2 is SASEGT in the germline V gene. CDR3 amino acids: CASSEAPDRDSQETQYF. In DNA, the CDR3 is TGTGCCAGCAGTGAAGCGCCCGACCGGGACAGTCAAGAGACCCAGTACTTC.

This chain links TRBV19 with TRBJ1-5; D ambiguous. V lost 1 base to trimming and J lost 7 bases, with 20 bases between them. The CDR3 totals 17 residues. CDR1 is LNHDA, CDR2 SQIVND, per germline (reference sequence). The CDR3 nucleotides read TGTGCCAGTAGTATAGGGGCGGAGCTGCTTGGAGGACAGCCCCAGCATTTT. Translated: CASSIGAELLGGQPQHF.

The rearrangement joins TRBV2 to TRBJ1-4; D is ambiguous. V lost 0 bases to trimming and J lost 4 bases, with 9 bases between them. CDR1 and CDR2 from the germline V gene are SNHLY and FYNNEI. The CDR3 contains 15 residues. The CDR3 DNA sequence: TGTGCCAGCAGTGAAGCTAGGACTGATAATGAAAAACTGTTTTTT. It encodes CASSEARTDNEKLFF. Variable domain in full (rest from reference TRBV2 and TRBJ1-4): EPEVTQTPSHQVTQMGQEVILRCVPISNHLYFYWYRQILGQKVEFLVSFYNNEISEKSEIFDDQFSVERPDGSNFTLKIRSTKLEDSAMYFCASSEARTDNEKLFFGSGTQLSVL.

The rearrangement uses TRBV4-1 and TRBJ1-3; the match to TRBD1 covers 9 bases. The length of the CDR3 is 17 residues. Looked up from germline, CDR1 is MGHRA and CDR2 is YSYEKL. With 1 base clipped from V and 4 bases from J, the junction kept 8 bases outside the gene matches. The CDR3 coding sequence is TGCGCCAGCAGCCAAGGACAGGGGGTAGGTCTCGGAAACACCATATATTTT. Amino acid sequence: CASSQGQGVGLGNTIYF.

V and J are TRBV5-4 and TRBJ2-5, with 12 bases fitting TRBD1. The CDR3 is made up of 17 amino acids. Germline lookup yields CDR1 SGHNT and CDR2 YYREEE (reference sequence). After removal of 2 bases from V and 0 bases from J, the junction contained 5 bases not matched to a gene. The CDR3 sequence: CASSFGTGGVYQETQYF. In DNA, the CDR3 is TGTGCCAGCAGCTTCGGGACAGGGGGCGTGTACCAAGAGACCCAGTACTTC.

The rearrangement links TRBV19 to TRBJ1-6; TRBD1 matches 8 bases. Per germline, CDR1 LNHDA and CDR2 SQIVND (reference sequence). J lost 4 bases, V lost 5 bases, and 1 base had no gene match. The CDR3 has 14 amino acids. CDR3 region: CASSWTGYNSPLHF. CDR3 sequence (DNA): TGTGCCAGTAGTTGGACAGGGTATAATTCACCCCTCCACTTT. Full variable domain (outside the CDR3, taken from reference TRBV19 and TRBJ1-6): DGGITQSPKYLFRKEGQNVTLSCEQNLNHDAMYWYRQDPGQGLRLIYYSQIVNDFQKGDIAEGYSVSREKKESFPLTVTSAQKNPTAFYLCASSWTGYNSPLHFGNGTRLTVT.

The rearrangement links TRBV4-1 to TRBJ2-2; 7 bases line up with TRBD1. V lost 3 bases and J lost 6; bases outside the gene matches: 13. The CDR3 is 17 residues long. CDR1 and CDR2 (germline): MGHRA, YSYEKL. CDR3: CASSHPTGDSIPGELFF. The CDR3 DNA follows: TGCGCCAGCAGCCACCCCACAGGGGACAGCATCCCCGGGGAGCTGTTTTTT.

CDR3 sequence reads: CASSVGQVGASQRDTEAFF. CDR3 in DNA: TGTGCCAGCAGCGTAGGTCAGGTTGGGGCCTCTCAAAGGGACACTGAAGCTTTCTTT. The chain couples TRBV9 to TRBJ1-1; maybe TRBD1 (5 bases). Trimming left V 0 bases short and J 3 bases short, with 24 bases between. CDR1 is SGDLS, CDR2 YYNGEE, per germline. This CDR3 has 19 residues. Full variable domain (remainder filled in from reference TRBV9 and TRBJ1-1): DSGVTQTPKHLITATGQRVTLRCSPRSGDLSVYWYQQSLDQGLQFLIQYYNGEERAKGNILERFSAQQFPDLHSELNLSSLELGDSALYFCASSVGQVGASQRDTEAFFGQGTRLTVV.

The sample holds one count of this clone. The chain employs TRBV29-1 and TRBJ2-7, with TRBD1 matching 9 bases. CDR1 SQVTM and CDR2 ANQGSEA come from the germline V gene. V shed 7 bases and J 11 bases; nucleotides not matched to a gene: 6. The CDR3 consists of 10 residues. The CDR3 DNA sequence: TGCAGCGCCGGGGACAGGGTGGAGTACTTC. Amino acids: CSAGDRVEYF.

This clone was recorded once. The chain carries TRBV9 and TRBJ2-3; a weak D match, TRBD2 (6 bases). From germline, CDR1 is SGDLS and CDR2 YYNGEE. V lost 5 bases and J 0 bases, leaving 10 bases between the germline ends. The CDR3 is 14 residues long. Here the CDR3 reads CASRSSDSTDTQYF. For the CDR3, the DNA is TGTGCCAGCAGGTCTAGCGATAGCACAGATACGCAGTATTTT.

The V and J genes are TRBV4-1 and TRBJ1-5; D gene unclear. The germline V gene has CDR1 MGHRA and CDR2 YSYEKL. V shed 0 bases and J shed 4 bases, with 7 bases lying between them. CDR3 length: 14 amino acids. The CDR3 nucleotides read TGCGCCAGCAGCCAAGATCGTTCGAATCAGCCCCAGCATTTT. Its protein product is CASSQDRSNQPQHF.

V usage is TRBV7-9 and J usage is TRBJ1-1, with 9 bases matching TRBD1. From germline, CDR1 is SEHNR and CDR2 FQNEAQ (reference sequence). V shed 0 bases and J 3 bases; nucleotides not matched to a gene: 8. The CDR3 runs 17 residues. CDR3 nucleotide sequence: TGTGCCAGCAGCTTAGCGTACCGCCGGGACAGGGACACTGAAGCTTTCTTT. It encodes CASSLAYRRDRDTEAFF.

This clone was observed a few times. DNA for the CDR3: TGTGCCACCAGTGACGCAGGGCGCGGCTACACCTTC. Translating gives CATSDAGRGYTF. The chain couples TRBV24-1 to TRBJ1-2; maybe TRBD1 (5 bases). This CDR3 region has 12 residues. Germline lookup yields CDR1 KGHDR and CDR2 SFDVKD. V was pared by 4 bases and J by 8 bases, with 10 bases between.

The V and J genes are TRBV21-1 and TRBJ1-5; the table names TRBD1, a call not compared with the DNA. TRBV21-1 is a pseudogene segment. The CDR3 covers 17 residues. Here the CDR3 reads CASSKFTGGEPNQPQHF. The CDR3 DNA sequence: TGTGCCAGCAGCAAATTTACAGGGGGCGAGCCGAATCAGCCCCAGCATTTT.

This clone was observed a handful of times. The V call is TRBV5-6, the J call TRBJ2-7; D is possibly TRBD2 (7 bases). The CDR3 contains 14 residues. Trimming cost V 5 bases and J 7 bases, with 19 bases left between them. Germline CDR1 and CDR2: SGHDT and YYEEEE. Here the CDR3 reads CASRFGTTGREQYF. The DNA for the CDR3 is TGTGCCAGCAGGTTCGGGACAACCGGGAGGGAGCAGTACTTC. Full variable domain (outside the CDR3, taken from reference TRBV5-6 and TRBJ2-7): DAGVTQSPTHLIKTRGQQVTLRCSPKSGHDTVSWYQQALGQGPQFIFQYYEEEERQRGNFPDRFSGHQFPNYSSELNVNALLLGDSALYLCASRFGTTGREQYFGPGTRLTVT.

This chain joins TRBV6-1 and TRBJ1-2; the D gene is possibly TRBD1 (5 bases). Per germline, CDR1 MNHNS and CDR2 SASEGT. This CDR3 spans 13 amino acids. V lost 3 bases to trimming and J lost 2 bases, with 7 bases between them. The CDR3 sequence is CASSETVNYGYTF. The CDR3 DNA reads as TGTGCCAGCAGTGAGACAGTCAACTATGGCTACACCTTC.